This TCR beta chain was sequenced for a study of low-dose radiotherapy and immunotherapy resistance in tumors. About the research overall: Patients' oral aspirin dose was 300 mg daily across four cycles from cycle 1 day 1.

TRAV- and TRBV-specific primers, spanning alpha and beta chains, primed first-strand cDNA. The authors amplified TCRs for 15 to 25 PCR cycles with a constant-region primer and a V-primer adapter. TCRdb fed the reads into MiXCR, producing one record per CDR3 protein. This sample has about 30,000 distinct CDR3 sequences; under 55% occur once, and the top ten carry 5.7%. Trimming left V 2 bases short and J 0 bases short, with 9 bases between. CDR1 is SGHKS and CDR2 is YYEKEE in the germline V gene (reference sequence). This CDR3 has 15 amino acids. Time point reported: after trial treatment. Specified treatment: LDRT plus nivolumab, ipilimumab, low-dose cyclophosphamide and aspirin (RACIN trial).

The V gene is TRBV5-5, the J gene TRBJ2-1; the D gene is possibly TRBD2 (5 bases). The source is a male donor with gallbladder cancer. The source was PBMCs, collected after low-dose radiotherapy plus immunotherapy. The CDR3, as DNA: TGTGCCAGCAGCTTCACTGGGAGCTCCTACAATGAGCAGTTCTTC. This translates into CASSFTGSSYNEQFF.